This TCR beta chain was sequenced during a study of cytotoxic CD8 clonotypes in ibrutinib-treated CLL. Overall study context: Response sampling came at median roughly 12 months of treatment, ranging about 6 to 36 months.

The CDR3 runs 15 residues. Germline V gene sequence: CDR1 SEHNR, CDR2 FQNEAQ (reference sequence). V gave up 4 bases and J gave up 7 bases; unmatched junction bases: 12. Method: immunoSEQ multiplex PCR; TCRdb's copy keeps in-frame clones and lacks some. Here the sample spans approximately 140,000 clones, approximately 89% being singletons. The chain is built from TRBV7-9 and TRBJ1-1; TRBD1 matches 7 bases. This clonotype originated in a human donor with chronic lymphocytic leukemia. This material consisted of PBMCs, taken after 12 months of ibrutinib treatment. CDR3 DNA sequence: TGTGCCAGCAGCTGGGGACAGCAACCCTCTTTTGAAGCTTTCTTT. Protein product: CASSWGQQPSFEAFF.